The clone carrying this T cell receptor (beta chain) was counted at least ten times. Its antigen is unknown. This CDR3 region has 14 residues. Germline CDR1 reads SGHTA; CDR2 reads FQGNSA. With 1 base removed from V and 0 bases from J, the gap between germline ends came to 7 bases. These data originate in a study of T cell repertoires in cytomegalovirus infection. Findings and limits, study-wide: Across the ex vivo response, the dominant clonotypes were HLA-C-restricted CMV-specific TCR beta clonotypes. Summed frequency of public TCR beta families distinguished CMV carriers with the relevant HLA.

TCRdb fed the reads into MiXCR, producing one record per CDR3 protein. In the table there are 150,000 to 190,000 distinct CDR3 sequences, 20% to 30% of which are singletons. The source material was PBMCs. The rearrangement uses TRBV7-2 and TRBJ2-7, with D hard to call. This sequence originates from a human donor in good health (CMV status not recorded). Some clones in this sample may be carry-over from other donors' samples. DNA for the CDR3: TGTGCCAGCAGCTTAGAGCGTCGCTCCTACGAGCAGTACTTC. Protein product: CASSLERRSYEQYF. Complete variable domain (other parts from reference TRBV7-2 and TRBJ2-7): GAGVSQSPSNKVTEKGKDVELRCDPISGHTALYWYRQSLGQGLEFLIYFQGNSAPDKSGLPSDRFSAERTGGSVSTLTIQRTQQEDSAVYLCASSLERRSYEQYFGPGTRLTVT.